This T cell receptor (beta chain) was retrieved from a study of CD8 T cells in ankylosing spondylitis. Study observations and caveats: Characteristic, it appeared, of ankylosing spondylitis blood was a TCR beta motif of roughly eight highly homologous variants. Disease-associated clones were CD8+ and fairly uncommon in peripheral blood. Certain motif variants had earlier appeared in reactive arthritis synovial fluid and blood.

This clonotype was recorded many times. The antigen is not known. Between the trimmed V and J ends, which lost 1 base and 2 bases, there was a span of 6 bases. Germline V gene data show CDR1 as LGHNA and CDR2 as YNFKEQ. This CDR3 spans 14 amino acids. Scientists made TCR beta libraries using quantitative 5'-RACE with molecular barcodes. MiXCR, run by TCRdb on the 5' RACE reads, gives a single entry per CDR3 protein. Of 500,000 or so distinct CDR3 sequences listed, about 5.7% are singletons. The chain carries TRBV4-2 and TRBJ2-1; unclear D gene. The TCR comes from a male donor with ankylosing spondylitis. The sequencing sample was made of blood, either unsorted or a sorted T cell fraction (not recorded which). The CDR3 nucleotides read TGTGCCAGCAGCCAAGGCGCCGCCTACAATGAGCAGTTCTTC. It encodes CASSQGAAYNEQFF.